Sequencing of this T cell receptor (beta chain) was carried out in a study of cytomegalovirus exposure and HLA in healthy donors. As regards this clone: Its specificity is not known.

The CDR3 spans 18 residues. Germline V lookup: CDR1 SGHNT, CDR2 YENEEA. Trimming cost V 5 bases and J 0 bases, with 20 bases left between them. Study-level findings and limits: Rare sequences made up most TCRs, while some public TCRs were found in many donors.

The table came from immunoSEQ multiplex PCR; TCRdb's copy has only in-frame clones and leaves some out. The data hold a few hundred thousand clones, with about 86% observed a single time. The V and J genes are TRBV11-3 and TRBJ1-3; D is possibly TRBD1 (5 bases). Source material: PBMCs. The receptor was isolated from a young woman in good health and CMV-seronegative. CDR3 DNA: TGTGCCAGCAGCCCACTTGGGGCGGGATCCCTCTCTGGAAACACCATATATTTT. Encoded protein: CASSPLGAGSLSGNTIYF.